A single sample gave rise to the 3 T cell receptor beta chains below, sequenced in a study of molecular identifiers for immune sequencing clone quantification. TCRdb redid the calling of the PCR reads with MiXCR, one entry per CDR3 protein. The sample has about 640,000 distinct CDR3 sequences, just under 20% seen once. Sequencing input: naive CD8+ T cells from blood, with Jurkat cell RNA spiked in. Subset in this sample: FACS-sorted CD8+CD4-CCR7+CD45RA+ naive T cells. The receptors were sampled from a human donor in good health. Some libraries in this study had Jurkat cell RNA spiked in.

This clonotype was detected many times. The chain carries TRBV6-1 and TRBJ2-5; D uncertain. Germline lookup yields CDR1 MNHNS and CDR2 SASEGT. V was trimmed by 1 base and J by 4 bases, leaving 13 bases between them. This CDR3 spans 15 amino acids. CDR3 sequence: CASSEGAYPTETQYF. CDR3 nucleotides: TGTGCCAGCAGTGAAGGCGCCTATCCCACAGAGACCCAGTACTTC.

In its sample, this clonotype was seen many times. This rearrangement joins TRBV27 to TRBJ2-6; 9 bases are shared with TRBD1. V lost 5 bases, J lost 1 base, and 6 bases stayed unmatched. Germline-derived CDR1 and CDR2 are MNHEY and SMNVEV (reference sequence). This CDR3 region has 17 residues. For the CDR3, the DNA is TGTGCCAGCAGTCTGACAGGGGGTACTTCTGGGGCCAACGTCCTGACTTTC. Translation gives CASSLTGGTSGANVLTF.

On this clonotype: A single base separates this from a much larger clone, so it may be a read error. This CDR3 fails to terminate in the conserved phenylalanine or tryptophan, so it likely reflects a read error. This rearrangement joins TRBV27 to TRBJ2-7; either TRBD1 or TRBD2 may fit D (5 bases each). Germline CDR1 reads MNHEY; CDR2 reads SMNVEV (reference sequence). The V end lost 8 bases, the J end lost 6 bases, and 11 bases lay between the germline ends. The CDR3 has 11 amino acids. The CDR3 coding sequence is TGTGCCAGCCTCTCCGGGGCCGAGCAGTACTCC. The encoded protein is CASLSGAEQYS.